These 5 T cell receptor beta chains originate from one sample sequenced in a study of T cell changes during pregnancy in multiple sclerosis. Generated by immunoSEQ multiplex PCR, the TCRdb table keeps only in-frame clones and is missing some. The table includes tens of thousands of clones, roughly 93% detected once. Here the sequenced sample was peripheral blood, taken in the third trimester of pregnancy. The origin of the receptors is a female donor with multiple sclerosis, enrolled in a pregnancy study.

The chain is built from TRBV7-9 and TRBJ2-1, with 9 bases identical to TRBD1. Germline CDR1 is SEHNR and CDR2 is FQNEAQ (reference sequence). The CDR3 is made up of 14 amino acids. V lost 5 bases to trimming and J lost 6 bases; unmatched junction nucleotides: 5. CDR3: CASSPMTGGNEQFF. The CDR3 DNA follows: TGTGCCAGCAGCCCTATGACAGGGGGCAATGAGCAGTTCTTC.

The V call is TRBV9, the J call TRBJ2-1; 12 nucleotides align to TRBD2. Germline values: CDR1 SGDLS, CDR2 YYNGEE. This CDR3 spans 16 amino acids. Trimming cost V 0 bases and J 8 bases; bases outside gene matches: 6. The CDR3 DNA reads as TGTGCCAGCAGCGTAGCTACTAGCGGGGGGCGCGATGAGCAGTTCTTC. This sequence encodes CASSVATSGGRDEQFF.

The chain has TRBV4-1 and TRBJ2-1; TRBD2 aligns across 7 bases. The junction had 5 bases not matched to a gene; V was cut back by 1 base and J by 5 bases. CDR1 is MGHRA, CDR2 YSYEKL, per germline. This CDR3 has 15 residues. In DNA, the CDR3 is TGCGCCAGCAGCCAAGGGACTAGGTTCGACAATGAGCAGTTCTTC. Its translation is CASSQGTRFDNEQFF.

This chain connects TRBV6-5 to TRBJ1-2; D is possibly TRBD1 (5 bases). V gave up 0 bases and J gave up 8 bases, with 10 bases separating them. CDR1 MNHEY and CDR2 SVGAGI come from the germline V gene. This CDR3 comprises 13 residues. CDR3 sequence: CASSYSPWGGYTF. CDR3 DNA: TGTGCCAGCAGTTACTCCCCTTGGGGCGGCTACACCTTC.

In DNA, the CDR3 is TGTGCCAGCAGCGACCAGGGTACTGGAAACACCATATATTTT. Protein sequence: CASSDQGTGNTIYF. The rearrangement uses TRBV9 and TRBJ1-3; weak D call: TRBD1 (5 bases). Germline CDR1 reads SGDLS; CDR2 reads YYNGEE. Between the trimmed V and J ends, which lost 3 bases and 2 bases, there was a span of 9 bases. The CDR3 covers 14 residues.